The sequence of this T cell receptor beta chain was determined in a study of T cell changes during pregnancy in multiple sclerosis. Data came from immunoSEQ multiplex PCR; TCRdb stores just in-frame clones and leaves some out. The sample lists fewer than 60,000 clones, more than 85% occurring once. This clone has only one observation. This clonotype was obtained from a female donor in good health, enrolled as a control in a pregnancy study. Sample: peripheral blood, taken after pregnancy.

The CDR3 DNA reads TGTGCCAGCAGGAGCGCGCCCCTACCTTCCCTTTCACCCCTCCACTTT. It translates to CASRSAPLPSLSPLHF. This chain joins TRBV25-1 and TRBJ1-6; D is uncertain. The V end lost 6 bases, the J end lost 9 bases, and 21 bases lay between the germline ends. Germline V CDR1 and CDR2: MGHDK, SYGVNS. The CDR3 runs to 16 residues.